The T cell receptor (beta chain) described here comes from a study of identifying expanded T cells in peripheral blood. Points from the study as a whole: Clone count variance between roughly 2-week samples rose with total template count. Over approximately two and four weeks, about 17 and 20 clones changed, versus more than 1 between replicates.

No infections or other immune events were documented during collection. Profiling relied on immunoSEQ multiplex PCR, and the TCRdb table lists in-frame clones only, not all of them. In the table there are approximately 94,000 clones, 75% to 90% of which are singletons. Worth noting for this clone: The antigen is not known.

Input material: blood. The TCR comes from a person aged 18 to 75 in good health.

Here the CDR3 reads CATSRPGFRSNQPQHF. CDR3 DNA: TGTGCCACCAGCAGGCCGGGGTTTCGTAGCAATCAGCCCCAGCATTTT. This chain joins TRBV15 and TRBJ1-5, with D unresolved. V was trimmed by 3 bases and J by 0 bases, leaving 12 bases between them. The CDR3 runs 16 residues. The germline V gene has CDR1 LNHNV and CDR2 YYDKDF (reference sequence).